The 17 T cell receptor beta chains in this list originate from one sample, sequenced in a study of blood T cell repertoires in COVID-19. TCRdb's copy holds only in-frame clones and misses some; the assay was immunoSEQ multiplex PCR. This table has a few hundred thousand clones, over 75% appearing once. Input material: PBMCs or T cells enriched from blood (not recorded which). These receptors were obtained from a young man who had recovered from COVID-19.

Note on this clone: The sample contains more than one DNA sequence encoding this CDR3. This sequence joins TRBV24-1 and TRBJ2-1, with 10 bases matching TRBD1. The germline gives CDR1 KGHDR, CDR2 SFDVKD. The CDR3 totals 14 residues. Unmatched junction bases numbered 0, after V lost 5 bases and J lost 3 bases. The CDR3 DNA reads TGTGCCACCAGTGGGACAGGGGGCTACAATGAGCAGTTCTTC. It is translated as CATSGTGGYNEQFF.

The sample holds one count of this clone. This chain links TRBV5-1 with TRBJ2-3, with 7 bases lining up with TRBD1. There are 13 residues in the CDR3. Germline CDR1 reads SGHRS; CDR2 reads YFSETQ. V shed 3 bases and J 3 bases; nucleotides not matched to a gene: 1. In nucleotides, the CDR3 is TGCGCCAGCAGCTCGGGACAGACAGATACGCAGTATTTT. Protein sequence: CASSSGQTDTQYF.

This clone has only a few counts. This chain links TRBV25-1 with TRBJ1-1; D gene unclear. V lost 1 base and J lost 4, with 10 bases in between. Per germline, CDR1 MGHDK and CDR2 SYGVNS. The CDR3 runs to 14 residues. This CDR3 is CASSEFGRSTEAFF. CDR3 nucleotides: TGTGCCAGCAGTGAATTTGGGCGAAGCACTGAAGCTTTCTTT.

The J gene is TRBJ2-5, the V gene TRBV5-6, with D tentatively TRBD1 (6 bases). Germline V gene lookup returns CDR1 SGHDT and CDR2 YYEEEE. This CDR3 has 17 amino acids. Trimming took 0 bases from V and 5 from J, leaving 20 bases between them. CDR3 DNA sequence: TGTGCCAGCAGCTTGGCAGTCGATGTGGGGGCGCGGGAGACCCAGTACTTC. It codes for CASSLAVDVGARETQYF. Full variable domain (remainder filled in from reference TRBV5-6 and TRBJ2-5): DAGVTQSPTHLIKTRGQQVTLRCSPKSGHDTVSWYQQALGQGPQFIFQYYEEEERQRGNFPDRFSGHQFPNYSSELNVNALLLGDSALYLCASSLAVDVGARETQYFGPGTRLLVL.

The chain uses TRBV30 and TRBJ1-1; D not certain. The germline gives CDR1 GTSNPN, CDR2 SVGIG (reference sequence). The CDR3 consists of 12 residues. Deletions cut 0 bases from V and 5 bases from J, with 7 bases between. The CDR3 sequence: CAWSVQWTEAFF. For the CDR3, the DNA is TGTGCCTGGAGTGTACAATGGACTGAAGCTTTCTTT.

CDR3 region: CASSQSGQANNSPLHF. CDR3 nucleotide sequence: TGCGCCAGCAGCCAATCCGGACAGGCAAATAATTCACCCCTCCACTTT. This chain uses TRBV4-3 with TRBJ1-6; 7 bases align to TRBD1. The CDR3 covers 16 residues. Germline values: CDR1 LGHNA, CDR2 YSLEER. The V gene end was trimmed by 2 bases and the J gene end by 5 bases; junction bases not matched to a gene: 6.

The CDR3 sequence: CASSYQGDGLYGYTF. The CDR3 DNA sequence: TGTGCCAGCAGTTACCAGGGGGACGGGCTTTATGGCTACACCTTC. The V and J genes are TRBV6-5 and TRBJ1-2; 7 bases fit TRBD1. The CDR3 spans 15 residues. V gave up 2 bases and J gave up 5 bases; unmatched junction bases: 8. Germline CDR1 MNHEY, CDR2 SVGAGI.

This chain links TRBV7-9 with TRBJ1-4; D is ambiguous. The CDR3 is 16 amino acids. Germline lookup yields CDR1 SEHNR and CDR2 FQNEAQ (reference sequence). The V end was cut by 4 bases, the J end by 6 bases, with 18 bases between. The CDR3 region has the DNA TGTGCCAGCAGCTCCCCGCCCCGGGGAAGGGATGAAAAACTGTTTTTT. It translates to CASSSPPRGRDEKLFF.

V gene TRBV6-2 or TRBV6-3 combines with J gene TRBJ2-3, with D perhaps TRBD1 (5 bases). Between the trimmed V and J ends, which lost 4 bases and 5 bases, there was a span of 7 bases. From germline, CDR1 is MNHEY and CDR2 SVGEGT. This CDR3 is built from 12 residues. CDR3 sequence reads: CASSFQGDTQYF. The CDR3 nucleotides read TGTGCCAGCAGTTTTCAGGGAGATACGCAGTATTTT.

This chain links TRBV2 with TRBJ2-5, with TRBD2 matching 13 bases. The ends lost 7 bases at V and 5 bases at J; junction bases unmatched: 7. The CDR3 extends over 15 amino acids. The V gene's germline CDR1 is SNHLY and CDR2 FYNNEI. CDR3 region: CASNPLAGGRETQYF. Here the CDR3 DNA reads TGTGCCAGCAATCCACTAGCGGGGGGGCGTGAGACCCAGTACTTC.

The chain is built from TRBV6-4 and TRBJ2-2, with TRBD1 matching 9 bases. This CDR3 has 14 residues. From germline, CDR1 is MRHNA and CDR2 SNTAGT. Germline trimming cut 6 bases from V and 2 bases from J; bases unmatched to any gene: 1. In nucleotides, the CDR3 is TGTGCCAGCAGACAGGGGGCTAACACCGGGGAGCTGTTTTTT. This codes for CASRQGANTGELFF.

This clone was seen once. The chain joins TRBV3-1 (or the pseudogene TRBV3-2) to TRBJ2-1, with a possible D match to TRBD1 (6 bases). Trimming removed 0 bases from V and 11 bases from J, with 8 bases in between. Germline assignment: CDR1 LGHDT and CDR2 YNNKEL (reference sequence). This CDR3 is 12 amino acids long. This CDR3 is CASSQEGTQQFF. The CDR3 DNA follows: TGTGCCAGCAGCCAAGAGGGGACACAGCAGTTCTTC.

The CDR3 loop is CASRVEVWETQYF. The CDR3 nucleotides are TGTGCCAGCAGAGTAGAGGTGTGGGAGACCCAGTACTTC. This chain joins TRBV2 and TRBJ2-5; no reliable D call. V was pared by 6 bases and J by 5 bases, with 13 bases between. The CDR3 loop spans 13 amino acids. Germline V gene data show CDR1 as SNHLY and CDR2 as FYNNEI.

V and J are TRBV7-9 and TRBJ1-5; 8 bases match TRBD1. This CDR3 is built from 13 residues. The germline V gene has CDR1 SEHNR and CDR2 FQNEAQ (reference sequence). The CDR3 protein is CENPGQVVQPQHF. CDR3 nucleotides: TGTGAAAATCCGGGACAGGTCGTTCAGCCCCAGCATTTT.

DNA for the CDR3: TGTGCCAGCAGCCCCCCAGGGGTTTCCAATGAGCAGTTCTTC. Encoded protein: CASSPPGVSNEQFF. The V call is TRBV9, the J call TRBJ2-1, with D perhaps TRBD1 (6 bases). The CDR3 extends over 14 amino acids. The V end lost 4 bases, the J end lost 6 bases, and 14 bases lay between the germline ends. Germline-derived CDR1 and CDR2 are SGDLS and YYNGEE. The variable domain in full, with the rest retrieved from reference TRBV9 and TRBJ2-1, is DSGVTQTPKHLITATGQRVTLRCSPRSGDLSVYWYQQSLDQGLQFLIQYYNGEERAKGNILERFSAQQFPDLHSELNLSSLELGDSALYFCASSPPGVSNEQFFGPGTRLTVL.

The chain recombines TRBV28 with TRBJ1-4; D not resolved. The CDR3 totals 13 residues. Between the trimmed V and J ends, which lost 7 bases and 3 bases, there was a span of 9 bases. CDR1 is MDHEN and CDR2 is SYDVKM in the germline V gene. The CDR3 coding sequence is TGTGCCAGCACTTCGGGAGCTAATGAAAAACTGTTTTTT. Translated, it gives CASTSGANEKLFF.

The CDR3 sequence is CAADSLGSYEQYF. The CDR3 DNA sequence: TGTGCTGCGGACAGTTTAGGCTCCTACGAGCAGTACTTC. The chain recombines TRBV30 with TRBJ2-7, with a weak D call TRBD1 (6 bases). Germline values: CDR1 GTSNPN, CDR2 SVGIG (reference sequence). This CDR3 region has 13 residues.